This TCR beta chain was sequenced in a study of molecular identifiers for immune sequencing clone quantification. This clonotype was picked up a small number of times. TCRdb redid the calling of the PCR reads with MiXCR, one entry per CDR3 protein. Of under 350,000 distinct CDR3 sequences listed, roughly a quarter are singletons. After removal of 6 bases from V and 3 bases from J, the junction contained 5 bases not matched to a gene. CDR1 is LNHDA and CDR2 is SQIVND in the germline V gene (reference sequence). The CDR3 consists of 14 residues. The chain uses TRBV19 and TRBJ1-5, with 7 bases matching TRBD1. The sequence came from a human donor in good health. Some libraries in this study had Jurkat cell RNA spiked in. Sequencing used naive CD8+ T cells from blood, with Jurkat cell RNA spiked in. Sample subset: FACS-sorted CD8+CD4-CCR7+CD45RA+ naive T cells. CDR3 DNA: TGTGCCAGTAGCCCGGACAGGCTCAATCAGCCCCAGCATTTT. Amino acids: CASSPDRLNQPQHF.